This note documents a single TCR beta chain sequence. Covering alpha and beta chains, TRAV- and TRBV-specific primers were used for the first-strand cDNA. Using a constant-region primer together with a V-primer adapter, TCRs were subjected to around 20 PCR cycles of amplification. TCRdb reprocessed the reads via MiXCR and lists one record per CDR3 protein. The data contain 14,000 to 15,000 distinct CDR3 sequences, roughly half of them singletons. This sample was taken from a study of low-dose radiotherapy and immunotherapy resistance in tumors. There are 15 residues in the CDR3. Germline CDR1 reads MDHEN; CDR2 reads SYDVKM.

The rearrangement uses TRBV28 and TRBJ2-2; TRBD2 matches at 11 bases. The sequence was obtained from a human donor with advanced metastatic prostate, ovarian, gallbladder or colorectal cancer (not recorded which). This table probably holds off-target reads from a library built for another chain. The CDR3, as DNA: TGTGCTATCAGTTTAGCGGGAGGGAGCTCCGGGGAGCTGTTTTTT. Translating gives CAISLAGGSSGELFF. Using reference TRBV28 and TRBJ2-2 for the parts outside the CDR3, the full variable domain is DVKVTQSSRYLVKRTGEKVFLECVQDMDHENMFWYRQDPGLGLRLIYFSYDVKMKEKGDIPEGYSVSREKKERFSLILESASTNQTSMYLCAISLAGGSSGELFFGEGSRLTVL.